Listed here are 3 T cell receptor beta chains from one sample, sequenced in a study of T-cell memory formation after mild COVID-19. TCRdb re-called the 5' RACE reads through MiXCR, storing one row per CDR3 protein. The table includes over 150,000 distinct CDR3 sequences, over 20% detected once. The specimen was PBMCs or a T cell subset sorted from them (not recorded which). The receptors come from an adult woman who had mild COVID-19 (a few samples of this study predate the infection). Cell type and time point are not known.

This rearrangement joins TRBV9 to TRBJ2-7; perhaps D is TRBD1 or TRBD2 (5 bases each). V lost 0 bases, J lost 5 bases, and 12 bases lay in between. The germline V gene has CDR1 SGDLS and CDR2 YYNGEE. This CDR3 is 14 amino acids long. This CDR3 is CASSVGGAGNEQYF. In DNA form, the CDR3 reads TGTGCCAGCAGCGTAGGAGGGGCCGGGAACGAGCAGTACTTC.

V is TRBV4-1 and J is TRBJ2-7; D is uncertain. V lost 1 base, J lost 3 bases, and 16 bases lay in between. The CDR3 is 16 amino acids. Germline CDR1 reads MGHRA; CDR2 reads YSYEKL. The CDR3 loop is CASSQVLGTMIYEQYF. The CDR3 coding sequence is TGCGCCAGCAGCCAAGTTCTCGGCACCATGATCTACGAGCAGTACTTC.

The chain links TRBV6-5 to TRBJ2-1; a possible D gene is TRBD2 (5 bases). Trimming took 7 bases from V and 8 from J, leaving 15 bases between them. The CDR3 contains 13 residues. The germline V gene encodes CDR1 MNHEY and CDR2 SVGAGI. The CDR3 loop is CASTHGGPDEQFF. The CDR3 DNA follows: TGTGCCAGCACCCACGGAGGCCCGGATGAGCAGTTCTTC.